The 6 T cell receptor beta chains below all came from one sample that was sequenced in a study of blood T cell repertoires in COVID-19. Generated by immunoSEQ multiplex PCR, the TCRdb table keeps only in-frame clones and is missing some. The table includes a few hundred thousand clones, approximately 80% detected once. The sample comprised peripheral blood. The receptors were gathered from a woman in her forties who had recovered from COVID-19.

As to this clone: Other DNA sequences within the sample encode an identical CDR3. The chain joins TRBV12-3 or TRBV12-4 to TRBJ1-1; perhaps TRBD1 as D (6 bases). V lost 4 bases, J lost 4 bases, and 10 bases lay in between. The CDR3 totals 13 residues. For the CDR3, the DNA is TGTGCCAGCAGTTCCCAGGGGTCCACTGAAGCTTTCTTT. Encoded protein: CASSSQGSTEAFF.

The V call is TRBV2, the J call TRBJ1-2; tentatively, D is TRBD1 (5 bases). Trimming removed 4 bases at V and 1 base at J, with 7 bases between. CDR1 is SNHLY and CDR2 is FYNNEI in the germline V gene. This CDR3 has 13 amino acids. CDR3 in amino acids: CASSATDNYGYTF. The DNA of the CDR3 is TGTGCCAGCAGTGCGACAGATAACTATGGCTACACCTTC.

The chain is built from TRBV6-1 and TRBJ1-5; 8 nucleotides agree with TRBD1. The CDR3 contains 16 residues. V gave up 4 bases and J gave up 4 bases; unmatched junction bases: 9. Per germline, CDR1 MNHNS and CDR2 SASEGT. The CDR3, as DNA: TGTGCCAGCAGTGCGGCAGGGGGCGATCGGAATCAGCCCCAGCATTTT. It specifies CASSAAGGDRNQPQHF.

The chain carries TRBV7-2 and TRBJ1-4; D unclear. The germline V gene encodes CDR1 SGHTA and CDR2 FQGNSA. V lost 4 bases to trimming and J lost 0 bases, with 9 bases between them. CDR3 length: 15 residues. This chain's CDR3 is CASSYTAATNEKLFF. The CDR3 DNA is TGTGCCAGCAGCTACACAGCTGCAACTAATGAAAAACTGTTTTTT. The whole variable domain, filled in from reference TRBV7-2 and TRBJ1-4, reads GAGVSQSPSNKVTEKGKDVELRCDPISGHTALYWYRQSLGQGLEFLIYFQGNSAPDKSGLPSDRFSAERTGGSVSTLTIQRTQQEDSAVYLCASSYTAATNEKLFFGSGTQLSVL.

The CDR3 DNA sequence: TGTGCCACCCTGCAGGCCTACGAGCAGTACTTC. This sequence encodes CATLQAYEQYF. This rearrangement joins TRBV21-1 to TRBJ2-7; no check of the table's D call, TRBD1, against the DNA was made. TRBV21-1 is shown as a pseudogene. The CDR3 covers 11 residues.

A few counts support this clone. This sequence joins TRBV6-5 and TRBJ1-2, with 8 bases aligning to TRBD1. This CDR3 is 13 amino acids long. The V segment lost 10 bases and the J segment 8 bases; nucleotides outside the gene matches: 12. Per the germline V gene, CDR1 is MNHEY and CDR2 is SVGAGI. CDR3 in DNA: TGTGCCACTCTACCAGGACAGGGAAGGGGCTACACCTTC. Translated, it gives CATLPGQGRGYTF.